This T cell receptor (beta chain) is drawn from a study of cytomegalovirus exposure and HLA in healthy donors. The PCR employed 60 Vbeta primers together with 13 Jbeta primers. The method was immunoSEQ multiplex PCR; TCRdb's version includes in-frame clones alone and lacks a portion of them. The sample shows 75,000 to 95,000 clones, roughly 69% of them seen only once. Sequenced: PBMCs. This sequence was found in a man aged 50 to 59 in good health and CMV-seronegative.

DNA of the CDR3: TGCGCCAGCAGCTTGGGTCGGGACAGCCTCTACGAGCAGTACTTC. As protein: CASSLGRDSLYEQYF. The J gene is TRBJ2-7, the V gene TRBV5-1; 7 nucleotides agree with TRBD1. The CDR3 length is 15 residues. V dropped 0 bases and J dropped 3; count of bases not matched to a gene: 6. Germline V lookup: CDR1 SGHRS, CDR2 YFSETQ.